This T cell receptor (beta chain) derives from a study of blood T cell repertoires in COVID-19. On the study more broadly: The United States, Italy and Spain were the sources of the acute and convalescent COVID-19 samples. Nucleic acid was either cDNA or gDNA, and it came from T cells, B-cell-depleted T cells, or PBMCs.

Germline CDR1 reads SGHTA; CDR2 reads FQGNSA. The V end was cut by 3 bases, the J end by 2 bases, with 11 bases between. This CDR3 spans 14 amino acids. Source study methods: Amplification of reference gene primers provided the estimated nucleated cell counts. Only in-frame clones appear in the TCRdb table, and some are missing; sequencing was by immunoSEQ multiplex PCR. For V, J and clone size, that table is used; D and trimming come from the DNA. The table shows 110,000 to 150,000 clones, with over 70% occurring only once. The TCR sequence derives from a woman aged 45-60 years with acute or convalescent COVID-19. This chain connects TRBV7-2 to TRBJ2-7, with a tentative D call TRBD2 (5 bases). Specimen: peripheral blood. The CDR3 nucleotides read TGTGCCAGCAGCTTCGGGGTAAGGGCCTACGAGCAGTACTTC. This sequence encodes CASSFGVRAYEQYF.